A single TCR beta chain is shown here with its context. The source of the sample is a study of T cell changes during pregnancy in multiple sclerosis. The CDR3 totals 15 residues. V trimming: 1 base; J trimming: 2 bases; junction bases outside the gene matches: 6. Germline CDR1 reads GTSNPN; CDR2 reads SVGIG (reference sequence). Generated by immunoSEQ multiplex PCR, the TCRdb table keeps only in-frame clones and is missing some. This table holds around 40,000 clones, roughly nine tenths found once. The V gene is TRBV30, the J gene TRBJ1-1; 8 positions match TRBD1. The sample was CD4+ T cells from peripheral blood mononuclear cells, taken after pregnancy. This TCR came from a female donor in good health, enrolled as a control in a pregnancy study. CDR3 in amino acids: CAWSAGDRTNTEAFF. In nucleotides, the CDR3 is TGTGCCTGGAGTGCGGGGGACAGGACAAACACTGAAGCTTTCTTT.